The 16 T cell receptor beta chains listed next were all sequenced from one sample in a study of blood T cells in healthy people across ages. A J-beta primer mix and a sample-barcoded 5' primer were used in a second PCR of roughly 6 to 12 cycles. TCRdb used MiXCR to reprocess the 5' RACE reads, holding one entry per CDR3 protein. Of 800,000 to 950,000 distinct CDR3 sequences listed, 36% are singletons. The sample was blood. The source is a man between 18 and 35 years old in good health.

The chain is built from TRBV9 and TRBJ2-6, with 8 bases lining up with TRBD2. The V gene end was trimmed by 6 bases and the J gene end by 2 bases; junction bases not matched to a gene: 7. CDR3 length: 16 amino acids. Germline CDR1 is SGDLS and CDR2 is YYNGEE. The CDR3 here is CASKAGVATGANVLTF. Here the CDR3 DNA reads TGTGCCAGCAAAGCGGGAGTTGCTACTGGGGCCAACGTCCTGACTTTC.

CDR3 DNA sequence: TGTGCCAGCAGCCAAAACAGGGGTGGCTACACCTTC. It translates to CASSQNRGGYTF. The chain employs TRBV14 and TRBJ1-2, with 7 bases identical to TRBD1. V shed 2 bases and J 7 bases; nucleotides not matched to a gene: 1. Germline V gene data show CDR1 as SGHDN and CDR2 as FVKESK. CDR3 length: 12 amino acids.

The V and J genes are TRBV7-2 and TRBJ2-5; 7 positions match TRBD2. There are 15 residues in the CDR3. The V and J ends lost 1 base and 4 bases, in that order; junction bases with no gene match: 6. From germline, CDR1 is SGHTA and CDR2 FQGNSA. The CDR3 here is CASSLVSGEGETQYF. CDR3 DNA: TGTGCCAGCAGCTTAGTGAGCGGGGAAGGAGAGACCCAGTACTTC.

Details on this clonotype: This may come from a read error, since a much larger clone is one base off. The chain recombines TRBV7-9 with TRBJ1-1; possible D gene TRBD1, 6 bases. Trimming removed 3 bases at V and 0 bases at J, with 11 bases between. Per the germline V gene, CDR1 is SEHNR and CDR2 is FQNEAQ (reference sequence). This CDR3 region has 15 residues. The CDR3 is CASSLEGDLNTEAFF. CDR3 sequence (DNA): TGTGCCAGCAGCTTGGAGGGGGACTTGAACACTGAAGCTTTCTTT.

This chain joins TRBV5-1 and TRBJ2-5; 10 positions agree with TRBD1. CDR1 is SGHRS, CDR2 YFSETQ, per germline. There are 17 residues in the CDR3. With V trimmed by 5 bases and J by 4 bases, 14 bases remained unmatched. The DNA of the CDR3 is TGCGCCAGCAGTTATGATCCTGAGACAGGGGGCTTAGAGACCCAGTACTTC. Protein sequence: CASSYDPETGGLETQYF.

This chain uses TRBV7-2 with TRBJ2-5, with D perhaps assigned TRBD1 or TRBD2 (5 bases each). Trimming took 2 bases from V and 4 from J, leaving 14 bases between them. CDR1 and CDR2 (germline): SGHTA, FQGNSA. This CDR3 contains 15 residues. CDR3 region: CASSLWDGAGETQYF. For the CDR3, the DNA is TGTGCCAGCAGCTTATGGGATGGGGCGGGAGAGACCCAGTACTTC.

This clonotype has ten or more counts. This sequence joins TRBV7-9 and TRBJ1-2, with 10 bases identical to TRBD1. Looked up from germline, CDR1 is SEHNR and CDR2 is FQNEAQ (reference sequence). The CDR3 covers 15 residues. J was trimmed by 7 bases and V by 1 base; bases with no gene match: 6. The CDR3 reads CASSLEGQGLVGYTF. CDR3 DNA sequence: TGTGCCAGCAGCTTAGAGGGACAGGGGTTAGTTGGCTACACCTTC. Filled out from reference TRBV7-9 and TRBJ1-2, the complete variable domain reads DTGVSQNPRHKITKRGQNVTFRCDPISEHNRLYWYRQTLGQGPEFLTYFQNEAQLEKSRLLSDRFSAERPKGSFSTLEIQRTEQGDSAMYLCASSLEGQGLVGYTFGSGTRLTVV.

There are many counts of this clonotype. The chain couples TRBV20-1 to TRBJ2-1; D remains ambiguous. The CDR3 loop spans 12 amino acids. Germline V gene sequence: CDR1 DFQATT, CDR2 SNEGSKA (reference sequence). As DNA, the CDR3 is TGCAGAGTGACCTCCGGAAACAATGAGCAGTTCTTC. Protein: CRVTSGNNEQFF.

The chain links TRBV7-6 to TRBJ2-4; TRBD2 agrees at 10 bases. Per germline, CDR1 SGHVS and CDR2 FNYEAQ. The CDR3 runs 18 residues. V shed 5 bases and J 3 bases; nucleotides not matched to a gene: 13. The CDR3 protein is CASSPRGSSGGYKNIQYF. The CDR3 coding sequence is TGTGCCAGCAGCCCCAGGGGGTCTAGCGGGGGTTACAAAAACATTCAGTACTTC. The full variable domain, rest sourced from reference TRBV7-6 and TRBJ2-4, is GAGVSQSPRYKVTKRGQDVALRCDPISGHVSLYWYRQALGQGPEFLTYFNYEAQQDKSGLPNDRFSAERPEGSISTLTIQRTEQRDSAMYRCASSPRGSSGGYKNIQYFGAGTRLSVL.

Comments on this clonotype: This could be a read error, since a much larger clone is one nucleotide away. V usage is TRBV20-1 and J usage is TRBJ2-5; D not resolved. The CDR3 has 12 residues. Germline V CDR1 and CDR2: DFQATT, SNEGSKA (reference sequence). CDR3: CIARRAQETQYF. CDR3 nucleotide sequence: TGCATTGCTAGAAGGGCCCAAGAGACCCAGTACTTC.

The chain combines TRBV12-3 or TRBV12-4 with TRBJ1-1; 7 bases map to TRBD1. The CDR3 is 14 amino acids. V lost 6 bases and J lost 9; bases outside the gene matches: 13. The DNA of the CDR3 is TGTGCCAGCAGCTTACGACAGGGTGGGCAGAAAGCTTTCTTT. This translates into CASSLRQGGQKAFF.

This clonotype was picked up a small number of times. J is TRBJ2-3 and V is TRBV7-9; no definite D call. Germline V gene sequence: CDR1 SEHNR, CDR2 FQNEAQ (reference sequence). V was trimmed by 4 bases and J by 4 bases, leaving 12 bases between them. The CDR3 contains 14 residues. The CDR3 nucleotides are TGTGCCAGCAGCTCCGCCAAGACGCCAGATACGCAGTATTTT. Translated, it gives CASSSAKTPDTQYF.

The rearrangement uses TRBV20-1 and TRBJ1-2; 7 bases match TRBD1. This CDR3 contains 14 residues. With V trimmed by 0 bases and J by 5 bases, 6 bases remained unmatched. Germline V gene lookup returns CDR1 DFQATT and CDR2 SNEGSKA (reference sequence). The CDR3 nucleotides read TGCAGTGCTAGAGATGCCGGGACAGCTTATGGCTACACCTTC. The encoded protein is CSARDAGTAYGYTF.

The chain combines TRBV28 with TRBJ2-1; D is uncertain. This CDR3 is 11 amino acids long. V was clipped by 10 bases and J by 8 bases, with 12 bases between them. In germline, CDR1 is MDHEN, CDR2 SYDVKM. The CDR3 coding sequence is TGTGCCACCCAGGCGTCCGATGAGCAGTTCTTC. This gives the protein CATQASDEQFF. The full variable domain, rest sourced from reference TRBV28 and TRBJ2-1, is DVKVTQSSRYLVKRTGEKVFLECVQDMDHENMFWYRQDPGLGLRLIYFSYDVKMKEKGDIPEGYSVSREKKERFSLILESASTNQTSMYLCATQASDEQFFGPGTRLTVL.

The chain carries TRBV2 and TRBJ1-2; 8 bases are shared with TRBD1. The CDR3 extends over 15 amino acids. Trimming took 7 bases from V and 2 from J; bases not matched to a gene: 9. Germline CDR1 reads SNHLY; CDR2 reads FYNNEI. This CDR3 reads CASKVDRGQNYGYTF. CDR3 DNA sequence: TGTGCCAGCAAGGTTGACAGGGGCCAAAACTATGGCTACACCTTC.

The CDR3 protein is CSASGGQSNQPQHF. The CDR3 DNA reads TGCAGTGCTTCGGGGGGGCAGAGCAATCAGCCCCAGCATTTT. This chain connects TRBV20-1 to TRBJ1-5, with a tentative D call TRBD1 (6 bases). With 5 bases removed from V and 1 base from J, the gap between germline ends came to 12 bases. Germline V gene data show CDR1 as DFQATT and CDR2 as SNEGSKA (reference sequence). The CDR3 has 14 residues.